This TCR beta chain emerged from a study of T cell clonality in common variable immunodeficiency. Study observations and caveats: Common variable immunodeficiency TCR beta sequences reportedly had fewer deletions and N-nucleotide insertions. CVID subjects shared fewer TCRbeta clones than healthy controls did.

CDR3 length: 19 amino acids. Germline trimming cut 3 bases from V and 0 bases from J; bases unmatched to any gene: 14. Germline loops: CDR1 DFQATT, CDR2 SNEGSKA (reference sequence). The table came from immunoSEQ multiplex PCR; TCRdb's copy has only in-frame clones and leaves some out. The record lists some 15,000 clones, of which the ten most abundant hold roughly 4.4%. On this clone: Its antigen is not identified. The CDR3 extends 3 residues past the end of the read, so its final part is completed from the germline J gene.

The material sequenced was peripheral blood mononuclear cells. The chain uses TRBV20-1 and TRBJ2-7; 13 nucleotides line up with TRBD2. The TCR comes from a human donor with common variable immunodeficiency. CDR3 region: CSARKLAGGISEASYEQYF. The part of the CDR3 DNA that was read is TGCAGTGCTAGGAAACTAGCGGGAGGGATTTCCGAAGCCTCCTACGAG.